Given below is one T cell receptor (beta chain) in context. The sample is drawn from a study of blood T cell repertoires in COVID-19. Study at large: COVID-19 samples from acute and convalescent phases originated in the United States, Italy and Spain. Sources were T cells, B-cell-depleted T cells, or PBMCs; the material itself was cDNA or gDNA.

CDR3 size: 16 residues. Trimming removed 4 bases from V and 0 bases from J; junction bases left unmatched: 6. The germline gives CDR1 SGHNT, CDR2 YYREEE (reference sequence). Original methodology: The assay estimated nucleated cells by amplifying reference gene primers. Profiling relied on immunoSEQ multiplex PCR, and the TCRdb table lists in-frame clones only, not all of them. That table furnishes V, J and clone size, whereas the DNA furnished D and trimming. The sample consists of around 250,000 clones, 65% to 85% of them appearing once. The sample comprised peripheral blood. The sequence came from a man older than 75 with acute or convalescent COVID-19. V and J are TRBV5-4 and TRBJ2-3; 9 positions agree with TRBD2. The CDR3 DNA reads as TGTGCCAGCAGCGGGCGGGGGGGAATTAGCACAGATACGCAGTATTTT. Residues: CASSGRGGISTDTQYF.